This T cell receptor (beta chain) was retrieved from a study of PD-1 blockade in mismatch repair-deficient tumors. As for the study in general: Enrolled about 2012-2016, patients had progressing, pretreated mismatch repair-deficient cancers of around 12 types.

TCRs were sequenced from a few patients responding to pembrolizumab. Clones were sequenced by immunoSEQ multiplex PCR, and TCRdb holds only the in-frame ones, with some missing. This table holds roughly 120,000 clones, about 90% found once. The CDR3 length is 16 residues. Germline V CDR1 and CDR2: MNHEY, SMNVEV (reference sequence). V lost 5 bases and J lost 4, with 15 bases in between. The source was peripheral blood, collected approximately 69 weeks after starting pembrolizumab. V gene TRBV27 combines with J gene TRBJ2-6; a possible D gene is TRBD1 (5 bases). The clonotype comes from an adult with mismatch repair-deficient cancer. The CDR3 loop reads CASSRAQGRGANVLTF. The CDR3, as DNA: TGTGCCAGCAGTCGGGCCCAGGGTAGGGGGGCCAACGTCCTGACTTTC.